The present T cell receptor (beta chain) was sequenced within a study of T cells in Graves' hyperthyroidism and ophthalmopathy. Roughly 9.1 ml of fresh peripheral blood supplied the PBMCs. What was amplified from RNA transcripts were TCR beta CDR3 regions. Researchers ran a first-round RT-PCR on the TCR CDR3 using the HTBI primer set. One entry per CDR3 protein, called by TCRdb with MiXCR from the multiplex PCR reads. The sample consists of about 740,000 distinct CDR3 sequences, 14% of them appearing once. Per germline, CDR1 MNHNS and CDR2 SASEGT. J lost 5 bases, V lost 8 bases, and 7 bases had no gene match. The length of the CDR3 is 13 residues. This clonotype has at least ten counts. Its cognate antigen is unknown. Study results and caveats: Most thyroid clonotypes that were expanded above 0.001 also turned up in blood.

The source of this sequence is a woman between 18 and 30 years old with Graves' hyperthyroidism. Sequenced: blood. This rearrangement joins TRBV6-1 to TRBJ2-5, with 8 bases aligning to TRBD2. CDR3 DNA sequence: TGTGCCAGCGGGAGGACTAGCCGGGAGACCCAGTACTTC. This codes for CASGRTSRETQYF.